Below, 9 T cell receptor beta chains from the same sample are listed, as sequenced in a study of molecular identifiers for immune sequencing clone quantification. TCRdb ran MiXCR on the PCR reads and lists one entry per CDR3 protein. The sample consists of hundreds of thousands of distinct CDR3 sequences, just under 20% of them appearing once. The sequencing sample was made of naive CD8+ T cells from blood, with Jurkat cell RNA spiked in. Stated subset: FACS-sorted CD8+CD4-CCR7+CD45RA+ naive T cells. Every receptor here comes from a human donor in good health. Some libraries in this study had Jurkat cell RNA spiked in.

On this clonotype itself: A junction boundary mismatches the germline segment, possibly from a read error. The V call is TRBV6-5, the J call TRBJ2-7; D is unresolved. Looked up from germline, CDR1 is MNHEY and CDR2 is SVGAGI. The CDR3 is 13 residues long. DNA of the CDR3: TGTGCCAGCAGTTCTTGGAGATACTACGGGCAGTACTTC. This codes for CASSSWRYYGQYF.

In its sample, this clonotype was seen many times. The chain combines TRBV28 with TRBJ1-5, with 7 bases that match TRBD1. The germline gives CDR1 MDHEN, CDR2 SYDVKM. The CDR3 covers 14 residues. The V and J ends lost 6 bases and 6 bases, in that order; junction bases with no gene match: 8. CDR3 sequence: CASSETGLGQPQHF. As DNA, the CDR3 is TGTGCCAGCAGCGAGACAGGGCTGGGTCAGCCCCAGCATTTT. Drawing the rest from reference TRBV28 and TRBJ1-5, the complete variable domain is DVKVTQSSRYLVKRTGEKVFLECVQDMDHENMFWYRQDPGLGLRLIYFSYDVKMKEKGDIPEGYSVSREKKERFSLILESASTNQTSMYLCASSETGLGQPQHFGDGTRLSIL.

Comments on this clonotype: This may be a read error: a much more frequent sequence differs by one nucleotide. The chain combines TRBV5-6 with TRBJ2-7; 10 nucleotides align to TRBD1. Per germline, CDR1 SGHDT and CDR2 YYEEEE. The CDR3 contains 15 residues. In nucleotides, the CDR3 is TGTGCCGGCAGCCCCCCGGGACAGGGGTCTCTCGAGCAGTACTTC. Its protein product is CAGSPPGQGSLEQYF.

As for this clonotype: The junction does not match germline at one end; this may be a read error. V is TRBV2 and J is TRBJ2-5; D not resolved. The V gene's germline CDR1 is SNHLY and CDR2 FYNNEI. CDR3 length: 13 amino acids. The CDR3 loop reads CASGDLSQETQYF. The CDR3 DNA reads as TGTGCCAGCGGTGATCTGAGCCAAGAGACCCAGTACTTC. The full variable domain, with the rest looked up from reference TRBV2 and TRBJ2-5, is EPEVTQTPSHQVTQMGQEVILRCVPISNHLYFYWYRQILGQKVEFLVSFYNNEISEKSEIFDDQFSVERPDGSNFTLKIRSTKLEDSAMYFCASGDLSQETQYFGPGTRLLVL.

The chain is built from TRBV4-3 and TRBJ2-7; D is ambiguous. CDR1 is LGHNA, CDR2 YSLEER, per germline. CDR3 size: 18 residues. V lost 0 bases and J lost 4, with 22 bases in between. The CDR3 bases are TGCGCCAGCAGCCAAGATGGACCGCCCGGGTTCAGTTCTTACGAGCAGTACTTC. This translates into CASSQDGPPGFSSYEQYF.

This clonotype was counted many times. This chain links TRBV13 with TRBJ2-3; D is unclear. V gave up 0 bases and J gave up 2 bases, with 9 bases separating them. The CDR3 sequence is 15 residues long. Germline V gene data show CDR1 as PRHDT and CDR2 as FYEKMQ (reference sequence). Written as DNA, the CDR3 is TGTGCCAGCAGCTTAGGGCAGAGAAACACAGATACGCAGTATTTT. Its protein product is CASSLGQRNTDTQYF.

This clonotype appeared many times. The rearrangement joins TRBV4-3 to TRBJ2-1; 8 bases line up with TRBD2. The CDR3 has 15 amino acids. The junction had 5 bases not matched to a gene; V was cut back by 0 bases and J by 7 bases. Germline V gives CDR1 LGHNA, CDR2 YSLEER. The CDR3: CASSQDILAGNEQFF. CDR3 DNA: TGCGCCAGCAGCCAAGATATCCTAGCGGGTAATGAGCAGTTCTTC.

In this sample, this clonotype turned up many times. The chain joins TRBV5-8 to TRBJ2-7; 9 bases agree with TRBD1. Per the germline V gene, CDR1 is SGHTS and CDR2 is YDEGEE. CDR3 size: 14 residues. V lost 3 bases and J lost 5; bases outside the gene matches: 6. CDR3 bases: TGTGCCAGCAGCTCGGACAGGGGAAGCCACGAGCAGTACTTC. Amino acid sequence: CASSSDRGSHEQYF.

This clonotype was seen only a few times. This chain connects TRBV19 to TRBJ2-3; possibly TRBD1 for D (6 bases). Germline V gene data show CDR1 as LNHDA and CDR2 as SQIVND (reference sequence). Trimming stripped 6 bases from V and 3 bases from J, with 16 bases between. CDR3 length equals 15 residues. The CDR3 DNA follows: TGTGCCAGTAGCCTGTTAGGGACACCGACAGATACGCAGTATTTT. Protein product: CASSLLGTPTDTQYF.